This T cell receptor (beta chain) was recorded in a study of monozygotic twins with inflammatory bowel disease. The germline V gene encodes CDR1 SGHRS and CDR2 YFSETQ. CDR3 length equals 13 residues. TCRdb re-called the 5' RACE reads and catalogs CDR3 proteins one per entry, DNA excluded. The listing records about 450,000 distinct CDR3 sequences. V and J are TRBV5-1 and TRBJ1-1; TCRdb indicates TRBD1, and absent DNA this call remains unverified. Sequencing input: blood. The TCR comes from a human donor with ulcerative colitis or Crohn's disease, or a healthy co-twin of an affected twin (not recorded which). CDR3 residues: CASSLVQEAEAFF.